The clone carrying this T cell receptor beta chain appeared a single time. Its specificity is not known. This record comes from a study of T cell responses to AZD1222 COVID-19 vaccine. Study-wide background: Investigators merged groups given second doses at roughly 4 or roughly 12 weeks.

The study's findings and limits: Repertoire collection took place solely once the T cell response had peaked. White British ancestry dominated among donors, who included more females, and clonal diversity was possibly underestimated.

Clones were sequenced by immunoSEQ multiplex PCR, and TCRdb holds only the in-frame ones, with some missing. The sample lists some 200,000 clones, around 90% occurring once. The receptor was derived from an adult in good health. Sequencing was performed on peripheral blood, taken on day 0 of AZD1222 vaccination.

In nucleotides, the CDR3 is TGTGCCAGCAGTTACTCGATGGCTGCGGGGGGGCATGGCAATCAGCCCCAGCATTTT. Its protein product is CASSYSMAAGGHGNQPQHF. J is TRBJ1-5 and V is TRBV6-2 or TRBV6-3; perhaps TRBD1 as D (6 bases). Germline lookup yields CDR1 MNHEY and CDR2 SVGEGT. V dropped 0 bases and J dropped 2 bases, with 20 bases sitting between them. The length of the CDR3 is 19 residues.